These T cell receptor beta chains were read from a single sample in a study of T cells after yellow fever vaccination. TCRdb ran MiXCR on the 5' RACE reads and lists one entry per CDR3 protein. The sample consists of a few hundred thousand distinct CDR3 sequences, around 3.6% of them appearing once. The sample here was PBMCs, taken on the day of the yellow fever booster vaccination. The receptors here all came from a man aged 18 to 30 who received the YFV17D yellow fever vaccine. CDR3s leave out the opening cysteine and the closing phenylalanine or tryptophan. The order of the fields is clone size, V gene, CDR3 protein. The size of a clone is reported for some rows only, either as once, few or many, or as a class for expanded clones.

many | TRBV11-2 | ASSFTGFQETQY
NA | TRBV5-6 | ACSLSSGGYEQY
NA | TRBV11-2 | ASSFRLTGGTDTQY
many | TRBV29-1 | SVEDRDRGETQY
few | TRBV5-1 | ASSFGVGSNQPQH
few | TRBV23-1 | ASRPTAPYEQY
many | TRBV7-9 | ASSPRGPGAVLTEAF
few | TRBV12-3/TRBV12-4 | ASSFNGRRNTEAF
NA | TRBV18 | ASSPPGLMNTEAF
few | TRBV18 | ASSPPGTGGEKLF
many | TRBV4-2 | ASSQRQGVMGTEAF
few | TRBV27 | ASSTRQGEYEQY
NA | TRBV5-1 | ASKDKSIFLREQY
many | TRBV29-1 | SVEDLGNEQF
many | TRBV11-2 | ASSPLRGSYEQY
few | TRBV6-6 | ASSYSYRGVSYEQY
many | TRBV9 | ASSVKGSYNEQF
many | TRBV18 | ASSPRDTDTQY
many | TRBV7-3 | ASSLSGSAEAF
NA | TRBV4-3 | ASSPTGGPSGANVLT
many | TRBV5-1 | ASSAGGIYGYT
many | TRBV11-1 | ASSLLTGYNEQF
many | TRBV7-2 | ASSFWGTNEQF
many | TRBV20-1 | SAPQGQHNQPQH
few | TRBV12-3/TRBV12-4 | ASSTPSVNTEAF
few | TRBV5-7 | ASREIREEETQY
few | TRBV7-3 | ASSLDSTYNEQF
many | TRBV19 | ASVDRGGAKNIQY
many | TRBV6-5 | ASSARTGVNSPLH
many | TRBV4-3 | ASSQDGPASGYNEQF
many | TRBV5-1 | ASSLTGPEETQY
many | TRBV5-1 | ASSRIWGSTDTQY
many | TRBV7-3 | ASSSARGGGTDTQY
NA | TRBV3-1 | ASSPQSGNTEAF
many | TRBV7-9 | ASSLANNRGAQY
many | TRBV27 | ASSLSAGLYEQY
NA | TRBV23-1 | ASSPWRGAYNEQF
many | TRBV7-9 | ASSLLVGRRETQY
few | TRBV6-1 | ASPGTGGFTEAF
NA | TRBV6-5 | ASTLKGSAEAF
many | TRBV7-6 | ASSLEWASPLH
few | TRBV7-2 | ASSLVGGGRLNTEAF
few | TRBV28 | ASRTISPSYNEQF
NA | TRBV5-1 | ASMREGDTQY
NA | TRBV7-8 | ASSESDLAGGRETQY
few | TRBV5-1 | ASSPTRGGTEAF
many | TRBV7-3 | ASSLTRTAGANVLT
NA | TRBV19 | ASSKARAAPRDTEAF
few | TRBV27 | ASSITPQGGYNEQF
many | TRBV5-6 | ASSFDRAEGYT
many | TRBV5-6 | ASSSTISGGFNYGYT
many | TRBV5-1 | ASRGALNTEAF
few | TRBV20-1 | SAREGWTRYGYT
many | TRBV20-1 | SASFLGESDEQY
NA | TRBV5-1 | ASSLEGAGVTQY
many | TRBV5-1 | ASSSTTDYGYT
many | TRBV7-2 | ASGGQVTNEKLF
few | TRBV5-4 | ASSSPGSGLGGELF
NA | TRBV5-1 | ASSLGRPWFGELF